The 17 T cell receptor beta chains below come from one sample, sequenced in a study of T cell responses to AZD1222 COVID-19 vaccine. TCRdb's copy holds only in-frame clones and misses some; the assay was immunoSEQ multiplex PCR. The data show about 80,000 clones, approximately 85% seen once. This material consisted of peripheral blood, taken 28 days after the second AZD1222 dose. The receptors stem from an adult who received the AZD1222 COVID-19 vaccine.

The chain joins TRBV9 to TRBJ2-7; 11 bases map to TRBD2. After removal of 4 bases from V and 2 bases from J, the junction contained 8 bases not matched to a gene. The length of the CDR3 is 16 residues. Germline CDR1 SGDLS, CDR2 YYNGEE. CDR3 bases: TGTGCCAGCAGCCCCGAGGCTAGCGGGGGGCCCTACGAGCAGTACTTC. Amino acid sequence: CASSPEASGGPYEQYF.

The CDR3 bases are TGTGCCAGCAGGGGACAGGGAAATCATGAAGCTTTCTTT. As protein: CASRGQGNHEAFF. This sequence joins TRBV11-3 and TRBJ1-1; 9 bases are a match to TRBD1. The V gene's germline CDR1 is SGHNT and CDR2 YENEEA. V lost 6 bases and J lost 7; bases outside the gene matches: 6. This CDR3 spans 13 amino acids.

The CDR3 loop is CASSLQNSPLHF. In DNA, the CDR3 is TGTGCCAGCAGTCTACAGAATTCACCCCTCCACTTT. The rearrangement links TRBV6-5 to TRBJ1-6, with D hard to call. Trimming left V 5 bases short and J 7 bases short, with 6 bases between. CDR1 and CDR2 from the germline V gene are MNHEY and SVGAGI. The length of the CDR3 is 12 residues.

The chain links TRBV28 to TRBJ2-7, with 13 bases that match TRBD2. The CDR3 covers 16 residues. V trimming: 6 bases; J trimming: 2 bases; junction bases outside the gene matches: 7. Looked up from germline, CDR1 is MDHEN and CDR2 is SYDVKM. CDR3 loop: CASRSPGLAGTYEQYF. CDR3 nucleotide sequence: TGTGCCAGCAGATCCCCGGGACTAGCGGGGACCTACGAGCAGTACTTC.

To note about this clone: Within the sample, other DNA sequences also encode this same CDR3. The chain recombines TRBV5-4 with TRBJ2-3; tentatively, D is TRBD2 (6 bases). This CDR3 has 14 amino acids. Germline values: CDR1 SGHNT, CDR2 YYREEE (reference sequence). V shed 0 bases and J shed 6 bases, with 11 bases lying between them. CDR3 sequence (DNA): TGTGCCAGCAGCTTGGTTGGGGGGTCGGATACGCAGTATTTT. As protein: CASSLVGGSDTQYF.

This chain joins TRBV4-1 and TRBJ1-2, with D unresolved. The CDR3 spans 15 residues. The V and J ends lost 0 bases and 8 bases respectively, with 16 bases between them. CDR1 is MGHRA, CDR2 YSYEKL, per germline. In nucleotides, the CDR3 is TGCGCCAGCAGCCAAGATCTCGGGAGCTCTTCGGGCTACACCTTC. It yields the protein CASSQDLGSSSGYTF.

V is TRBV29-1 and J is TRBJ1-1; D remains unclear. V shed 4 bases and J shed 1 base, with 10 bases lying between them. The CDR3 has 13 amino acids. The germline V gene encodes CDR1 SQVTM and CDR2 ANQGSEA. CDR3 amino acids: CSVGPMSNTEAFF. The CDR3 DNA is TGCAGCGTTGGACCCATGTCGAACACTGAAGCTTTCTTT.

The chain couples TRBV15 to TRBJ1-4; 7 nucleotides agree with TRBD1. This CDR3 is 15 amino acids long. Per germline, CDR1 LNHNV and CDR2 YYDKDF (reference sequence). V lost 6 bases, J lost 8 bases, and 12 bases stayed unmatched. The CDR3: CATRARGTVREKLFF. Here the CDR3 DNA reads TGTGCCACCAGAGCAAGAGGGACAGTTCGGGAAAAACTGTTTTTT. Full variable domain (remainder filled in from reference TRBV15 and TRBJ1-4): DAMVIQNPRYQVTQFGKPVTLSCSQTLNHNVMYWYQQKSSQAPKLLFHYYDKDFNNEADTPDNFQSRRPNTSFCFLDIRSPGLGDTAMYLCATRARGTVREKLFFGSGTQLSVL.

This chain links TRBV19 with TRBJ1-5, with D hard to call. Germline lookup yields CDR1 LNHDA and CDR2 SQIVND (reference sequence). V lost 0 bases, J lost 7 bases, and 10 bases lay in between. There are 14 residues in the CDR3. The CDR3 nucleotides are TGTGCCAGTAGTATAGAAGGTATTCGACAGCCCCAGCATTTT. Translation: CASSIEGIRQPQHF.

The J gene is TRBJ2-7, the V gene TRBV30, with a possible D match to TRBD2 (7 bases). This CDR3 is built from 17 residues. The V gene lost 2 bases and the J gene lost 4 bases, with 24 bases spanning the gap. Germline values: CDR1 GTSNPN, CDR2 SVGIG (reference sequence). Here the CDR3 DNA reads TGTGCCTGGAGTCCCCCTTTTCTTCGGGGGGCGCGATACGAGCAGTACTTC. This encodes CAWSPPFLRGARYEQYF.

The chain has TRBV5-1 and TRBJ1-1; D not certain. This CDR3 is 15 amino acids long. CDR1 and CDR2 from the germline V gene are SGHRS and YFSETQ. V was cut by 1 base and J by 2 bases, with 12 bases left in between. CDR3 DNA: TGCGCCAGCAGCTTGAACTCAGGCGGAAACACTGAAGCTTTCTTT. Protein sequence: CASSLNSGGNTEAFF.

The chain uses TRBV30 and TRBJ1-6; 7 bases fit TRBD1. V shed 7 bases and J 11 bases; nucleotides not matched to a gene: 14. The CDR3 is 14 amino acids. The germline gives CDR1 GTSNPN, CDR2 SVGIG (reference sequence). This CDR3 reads CASGRDRLNPPLHF. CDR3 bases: TGTGCCTCCGGGCGGGACAGACTAAATCCACCCCTCCACTTT.

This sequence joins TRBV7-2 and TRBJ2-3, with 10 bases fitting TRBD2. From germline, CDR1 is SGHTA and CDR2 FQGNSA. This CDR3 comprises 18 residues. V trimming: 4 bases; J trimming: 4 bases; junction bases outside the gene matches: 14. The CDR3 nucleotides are TGTGCCAGCAGCTCCAGCGGGGGGGCTTTTTATGAGGCAGATACGCAGTATTTT. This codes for CASSSSGGAFYEADTQYF.

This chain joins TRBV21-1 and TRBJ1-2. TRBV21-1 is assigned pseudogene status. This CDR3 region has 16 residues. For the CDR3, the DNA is TGTGCCAGCAGCAAAGCAAGGGTTAGAATCCCCTCCGGCTACACCTTC. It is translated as CASSKARVRIPSGYTF.

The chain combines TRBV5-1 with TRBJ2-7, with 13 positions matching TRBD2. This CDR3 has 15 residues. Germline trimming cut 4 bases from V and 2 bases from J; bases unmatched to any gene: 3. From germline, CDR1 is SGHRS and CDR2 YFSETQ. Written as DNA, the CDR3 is TGCGCCAGCAGCCTAACTAGCGGGGGGGCCTACGAGCAGTACTTC. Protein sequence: CASSLTSGGAYEQYF.

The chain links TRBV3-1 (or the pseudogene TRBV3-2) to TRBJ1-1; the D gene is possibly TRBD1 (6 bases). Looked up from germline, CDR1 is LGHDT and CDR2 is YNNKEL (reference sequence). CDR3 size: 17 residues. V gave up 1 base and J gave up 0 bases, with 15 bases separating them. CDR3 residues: CASSQGPQGRMNTEAFF. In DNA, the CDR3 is TGTGCCAGCAGCCAAGGCCCGCAGGGGAGAATGAACACTGAAGCTTTCTTT.

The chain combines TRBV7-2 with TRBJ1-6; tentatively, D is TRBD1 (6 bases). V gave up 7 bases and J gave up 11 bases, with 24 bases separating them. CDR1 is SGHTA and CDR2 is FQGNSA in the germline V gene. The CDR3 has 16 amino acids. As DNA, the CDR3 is TGTGCCAGCACCTTGACAGGCCAAGGTACCGGTGCACCCCTCCACTTT. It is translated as CASTLTGQGTGAPLHF.